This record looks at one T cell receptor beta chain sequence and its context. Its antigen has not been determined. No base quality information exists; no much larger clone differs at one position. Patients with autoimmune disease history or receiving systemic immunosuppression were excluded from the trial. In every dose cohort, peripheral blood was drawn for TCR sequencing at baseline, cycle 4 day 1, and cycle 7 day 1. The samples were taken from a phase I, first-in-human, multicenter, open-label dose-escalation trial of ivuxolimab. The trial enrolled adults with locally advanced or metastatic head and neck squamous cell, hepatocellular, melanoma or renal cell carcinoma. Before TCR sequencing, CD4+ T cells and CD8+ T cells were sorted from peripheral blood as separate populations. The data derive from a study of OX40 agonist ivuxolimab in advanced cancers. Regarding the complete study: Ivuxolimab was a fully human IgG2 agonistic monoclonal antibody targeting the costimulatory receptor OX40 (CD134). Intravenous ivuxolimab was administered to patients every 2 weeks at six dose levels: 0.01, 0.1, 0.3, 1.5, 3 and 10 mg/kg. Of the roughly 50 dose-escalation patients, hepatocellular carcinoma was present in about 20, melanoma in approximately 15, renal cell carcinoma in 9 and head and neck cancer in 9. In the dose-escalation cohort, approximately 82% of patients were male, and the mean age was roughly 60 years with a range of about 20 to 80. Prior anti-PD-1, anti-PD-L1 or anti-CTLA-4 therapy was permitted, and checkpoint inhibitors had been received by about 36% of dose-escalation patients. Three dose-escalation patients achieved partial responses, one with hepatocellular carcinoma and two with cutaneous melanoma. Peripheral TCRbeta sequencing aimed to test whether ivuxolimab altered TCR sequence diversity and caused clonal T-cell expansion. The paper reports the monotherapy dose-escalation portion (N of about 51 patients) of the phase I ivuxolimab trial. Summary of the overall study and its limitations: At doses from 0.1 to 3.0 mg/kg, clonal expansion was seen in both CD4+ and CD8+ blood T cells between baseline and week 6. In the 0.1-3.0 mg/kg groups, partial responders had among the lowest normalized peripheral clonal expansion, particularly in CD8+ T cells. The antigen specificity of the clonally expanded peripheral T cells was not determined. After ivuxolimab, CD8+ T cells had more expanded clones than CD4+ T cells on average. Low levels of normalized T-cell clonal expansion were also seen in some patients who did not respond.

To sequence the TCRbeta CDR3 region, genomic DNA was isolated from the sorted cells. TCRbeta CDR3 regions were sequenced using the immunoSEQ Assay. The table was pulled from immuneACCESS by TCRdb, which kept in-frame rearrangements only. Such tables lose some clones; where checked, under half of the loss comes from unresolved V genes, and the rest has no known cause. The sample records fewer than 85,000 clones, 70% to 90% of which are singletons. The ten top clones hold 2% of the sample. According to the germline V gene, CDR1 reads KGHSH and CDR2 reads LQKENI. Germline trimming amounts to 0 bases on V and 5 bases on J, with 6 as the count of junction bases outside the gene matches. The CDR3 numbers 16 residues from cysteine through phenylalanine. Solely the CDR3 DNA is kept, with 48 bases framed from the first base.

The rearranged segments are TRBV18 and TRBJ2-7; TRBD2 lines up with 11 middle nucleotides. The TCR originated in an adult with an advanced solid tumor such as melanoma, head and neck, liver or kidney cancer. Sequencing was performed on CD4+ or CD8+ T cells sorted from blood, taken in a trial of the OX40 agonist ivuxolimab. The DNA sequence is TGTGCCAGCTCACCACCCCAACGACTAGCGGGGAACGAGCAGTACTTC. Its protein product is CASSPPQRLAGNEQYF.